The 14 T cell receptor beta chains below all came from one sample that was sequenced in a study of T cell responses to AZD1222 COVID-19 vaccine (dated by TCRdb to 2020 to 2023). What the time point label conveys for this sample: baseline before first vaccination. Receptors were amplified or captured by the immunoSEQ multiplex PCR assay. TCRdb mirrors the immuneACCESS table, restricted to in-frame sequences. Some clones are absent from its copies; in checked studies, under half trace to an unresolved V gene, and the reason for the others is unknown. This sample comprises 94,000 or so clones, roughly 88% of them detected only once. 26% of the sample is in the top ten clones. The sequencing here drew on peripheral blood, taken on day 0 of AZD1222 vaccination. These receptors originate from an adult in good health.

V is TRBV21-1 and J is TRBJ2-7; TRBD2, the table's D call, lacks a check against the DNA. TRBV21-1 is a known pseudogene. CDR3 length: 17 amino acids. In DNA form, the CDR3 reads TGTGCCAGCAGCTCCCGGTGGAGTAGCGGGAGTTTATACGAGCAGTACTTC. Protein: CASSSRWSSGSLYEQYF.

This clone appeared a few times. The rearrangement joins TRBV7-2 to TRBJ1-1; D gene unclear. The CDR3 totals 12 residues. Germline CDR1 and CDR2: SGHTA and FQGNSA. The V end was cut by 3 bases, the J end by 9 bases, with 11 bases between. CDR3 sequence (DNA): TGTGCCAGCAGCTTGGACGTTACCAAAGCTTTCTTT. It is translated as CASSLDVTKAFF.

The chain links TRBV19 to TRBJ1-4; the D is unclear. CDR3 size: 13 residues. CDR1 LNHDA and CDR2 SQIVND come from the germline V gene (reference sequence). The germline V and J ends were trimmed by 6 bases and 11 bases, with 16 bases remaining between them. CDR3 loop: CASSWEVGRKLFF. For the CDR3, the DNA is TGTGCCAGTAGCTGGGAAGTAGGGCGGAAACTGTTTTTT.

This sequence joins TRBV7-8 and TRBJ2-7; the D is unclear. From germline, CDR1 is SGHVS and CDR2 FQNEAQ. This CDR3 contains 11 residues. V was trimmed by 5 bases and J by 4 bases, leaving 6 bases between them. The CDR3 sequence is CASSLRYEQYF. The CDR3 bases are TGTGCCAGCAGCCTGAGGTACGAGCAGTACTTC.

The chain combines TRBV7-9 with TRBJ1-6; no definite D call. V was cut by 5 bases and J by 10 bases, with 18 bases left in between. This CDR3 is built from 15 residues. Germline assignment: CDR1 SEHNR and CDR2 FQNEAQ (reference sequence). The CDR3: CASSPRGSPQSPLHF. In nucleotides, the CDR3 is TGTGCCAGCAGCCCCCGTGGCAGTCCTCAATCACCCCTCCACTTT.

This clone appeared once. The rearrangement links TRBV6-1 to TRBJ1-2; the D gene is possibly TRBD1 (5 bases). From germline, CDR1 is MNHNS and CDR2 SASEGT. Trimming took 2 bases from V and 5 from J, leaving 12 bases between them. The CDR3 is 14 residues long. The CDR3 region is CASSELGPLYGYTF. CDR3 DNA: TGTGCCAGCAGTGAACTGGGACCTTTATATGGCTACACCTTC.

The V and J genes are TRBV19 and TRBJ2-7, with D possibly matching TRBD1 (6 bases). Between the trimmed V and J ends, which lost 9 bases and 2 bases, there was a span of 14 bases. The CDR3 contains 13 residues. The germline V gene has CDR1 LNHDA and CDR2 SQIVND (reference sequence). The CDR3 DNA follows: TGTGCCAGCTCCCAGGGGAATGCCTACGAGCAGTACTTC. Its protein is CASSQGNAYEQYF.

The chain links TRBV5-4 to TRBJ2-4; perhaps TRBD2 as D (6 bases). Trimming took off 3 bases at V and 0 bases at J, with 16 bases between the two ends. CDR1 is SGHNT and CDR2 is YYREEE in the germline V gene (reference sequence). CDR3 length: 17 residues. Here the CDR3 reads CASSSGETRGAKNIQYF. As DNA, the CDR3 is TGTGCCAGCAGCTCGGGGGAGACCCGGGGAGCCAAAAACATTCAGTACTTC.

The chain is built from TRBV28 and TRBJ2-7; D gene uncertain. There are 14 residues in the CDR3. V dropped 0 bases and J dropped 3 bases, with 9 bases sitting between them. CDR1 and CDR2 from the germline V gene are MDHEN and SYDVKM. The CDR3, as DNA: TGTGCCAGCAGTTTATGGGGTGAGTTCTACGAGCAGTACTTC. Its translation is CASSLWGEFYEQYF.

V usage is TRBV4-2 and J usage is TRBJ2-5, with 9 bases identical to TRBD2. The germline CDR1 and CDR2 sequences are LGHNA and YNFKEQ. CDR3 length equals 16 residues. Unmatched junction bases numbered 4, after V lost 1 base and J lost 1 base. CDR3 bases: TGTGCCAGCAGCCAAGGAAGAGCGGGAGGCCAAGAGACCCAGTACTTC. Its protein product is CASSQGRAGGQETQYF.

The rearrangement joins TRBV19 to TRBJ1-4; no clear D gene. V was shortened by 2 bases and J by 8 bases, with 6 bases between the two germline ends. The CDR3 contains 12 residues. Germline-derived CDR1 and CDR2 are LNHDA and SQIVND (reference sequence). The CDR3 here is CASSIPQEKLFF. The CDR3 nucleotides read TGTGCCAGTAGTATACCGCAGGAAAAACTGTTTTTT.

This clone has only one observation. The chain has TRBV12-3 or TRBV12-4 and TRBJ2-7, with D perhaps matching TRBD2 (5 bases). Trimming cost V 5 bases and J 0 bases, with 8 bases left between them. This CDR3 is built from 13 residues. CDR3 in amino acids: CASSRGDSYEQYF. CDR3 nucleotides: TGTGCCAGCAGTCGGGGAGACTCCTACGAGCAGTACTTC.

The V call is TRBV28, the J call TRBJ1-5; perhaps TRBD1 as D (5 bases). The CDR3 is 16 amino acids. Trimming took 5 bases from V and 1 from J, leaving 15 bases between them. CDR1 is MDHEN and CDR2 is SYDVKM in the germline V gene. The CDR3 DNA reads TGTGCCAGCAGTACCCTCGGGCAGGGAAGCAATCAGCCCCAGCATTTT. Translating it yields CASSTLGQGSNQPQHF.

V usage is TRBV28 and J usage is TRBJ2-4, with a weak D call TRBD2 (6 bases). Germline CDR1 and CDR2: MDHEN and SYDVKM. The CDR3 covers 16 residues. The V and J ends lost 0 bases and 2 bases respectively, with 11 bases between them. Here the CDR3 reads CASSLWRGGTKNIQYF. CDR3 sequence (DNA): TGTGCCAGCAGTTTATGGCGGGGCGGGACCAAAAACATTCAGTACTTC.